This T cell receptor (beta chain) stems from a study of T-cell reconstitution after alpha-beta-depleted transplantation in children. This clonotype was observed a handful of times. Preparation of the TCRbeta library was carried out with unique molecular identifiers. TCRdb reanalysed the PCR reads using MiXCR and keeps one entry per CDR3 protein. The table has 200,000 to 300,000 distinct CDR3 sequences, roughly 23% seen once; the top ten hold over 2.5%. The V and J ends lost 2 bases and 0 bases, in that order; junction bases with no gene match: 5. Germline CDR1 is SQVTM and CDR2 is ANQGSEA. This CDR3 has 15 amino acids.

The sample consisted of PBMCs, taken before TCRalphabeta/CD19-depleted stem cell transplant. This clonotype was sampled from a girl aged 2 to 10 with Fanconi anemia, due to receive a stem cell transplant. This chain uses TRBV29-1 with TRBJ2-7; the match to TRBD1 covers 9 bases. This CDR3 is CSVEWTGDNSYEQYF. The DNA of the CDR3 is TGCAGCGTTGAATGGACAGGGGATAACTCCTACGAGCAGTACTTC.